The 31 T cell receptor beta chains presented below share a single source sample, sequenced in a study of human T cells and chemical hapten exposure. TCRdb re-derived calls from the RACE reads in MiXCR, one entry per CDR3 protein. The data hold roughly 200,000 distinct CDR3 sequences, with about 22% observed a single time. Regarding time point: patch test 1, 2 weeks after DPC sensitization. Treatment defined: therapeutic diphenylcyclopropenone sensitization with weekly scalp DPC. Sequencing used whole blood, obtained in connection with sensitization to the hapten diphenylcyclopropenone (DPC). The receptors stem from a woman between 45 and 65 years old with alopecia areata. Some clones in this sample may be carry-over from other donors' samples.

V gene TRBV5-1 combines with J gene TRBJ1-4, with TRBD1 matching over 12 bases. Germline loops: CDR1 SGHRS, CDR2 YFSETQ. This CDR3 is built from 15 residues. With V trimmed by 4 bases and J by 7 bases, 5 bases remained unmatched. The CDR3 region has the DNA TGCGCCAGCAGCGTAGGGACAGGGGGCAGTGAAAAACTGTTTTTT. It encodes CASSVGTGGSEKLFF.

This clonotype was seen ten or more times. The V call is TRBV7-2, the J call TRBJ2-5, with D possibly TRBD2 on 6 matching bases. Germline loops: CDR1 SGHTA, CDR2 FQGNSA. The CDR3 covers 16 residues. V lost 2 bases to trimming and J lost 1 base, with 14 bases between them. The CDR3 DNA reads TGTGCCAGCAGCTTATTGGGGGGAGGCCCCCAAGAGACCCAGTACTTC. It is translated as CASSLLGGGPQETQYF.

This clonotype was counted many times. The chain is built from TRBV20-1 and TRBJ2-5; the match to TRBD1 covers 7 bases. The CDR3 runs to 14 residues. The germline V gene has CDR1 DFQATT and CDR2 SNEGSKA (reference sequence). With V trimmed by 0 bases and J by 2 bases, 3 bases remained unmatched. CDR3 nucleotides: TGCAGTGCTAGAGAGGGGACAGTACAAGAGACCCAGTACTTC. Protein sequence: CSAREGTVQETQYF.

V usage is TRBV7-8 and J usage is TRBJ2-4; D is unresolved. The CDR3 contains 16 residues. Germline V CDR1 and CDR2: SGHVS, FQNEAQ. V shed 1 base and J shed 6 bases, with 16 bases lying between them. CDR3 residues: CASSLGFDLSINIQYF. The CDR3, as DNA: TGTGCCAGCAGCTTAGGGTTTGACCTATCGATAAACATTCAGTACTTC. The full variable domain, its missing parts supplied by reference TRBV7-8 and TRBJ2-4, is GAGVSQSPRYKVAKRGQDVALRCDPISGHVSLFWYQQALGQGPEFLTYFQNEAQLDKSGLPSDRFFAERPEGSVSTLKIQRTQQEDSAVYLCASSLGFDLSINIQYFGAGTRLSVL.

The CDR3 bases are TGTGCCAGCAGCTTACCAACCACAGTGAAACATGGCTACACCTTC. It translates to CASSLPTTVKHGYTF. The rearrangement joins TRBV7-9 to TRBJ1-2, with D uncertain. This CDR3 contains 15 residues. The V gene's germline CDR1 is SEHNR and CDR2 FQNEAQ (reference sequence). Trimming cost V 2 bases and J 6 bases, with 16 bases left between them.

This rearrangement joins TRBV9 to TRBJ1-1; the D is unclear. The germline V gene has CDR1 SGDLS and CDR2 YYNGEE. The V gene lost 4 bases and the J gene lost 3 bases, with 10 bases spanning the gap. The CDR3 covers 13 residues. Written as DNA, the CDR3 is TGTGCCAGCAGCCAACAAAGGGACACTGAAGCTTTCTTT. This codes for CASSQQRDTEAFF.

This clonotype has more than one count but fewer than ten. The genes are TRBV6-5 and TRBJ1-1; 8 nucleotides align to TRBD1. J gave up 8 bases and V 5 bases, and 10 bases lay outside the gene matches. Germline lookup yields CDR1 MNHEY and CDR2 SVGAGI. The length of the CDR3 is 14 residues. CDR3 region: CASSRPGQVREAFF. CDR3 nucleotides: TGTGCCAGCAGTCGACCGGGACAGGTACGCGAAGCTTTCTTT.

The chain joins TRBV7-6 to TRBJ2-1; D unresolved. The germline V gene encodes CDR1 SGHVS and CDR2 FNYEAQ. This CDR3 comprises 12 residues. V was trimmed by 5 bases and J by 8 bases, leaving 10 bases between them. Here the CDR3 reads CASSGAVDEQFF. The DNA of the CDR3 is TGTGCCAGCAGCGGAGCCGTGGATGAGCAGTTCTTC.

This clonotype has only a few counts. J is TRBJ2-5 and V is TRBV5-1; the match to TRBD1 covers 8 bases. J was trimmed by 5 bases and V by 7 bases; bases with no gene match: 10. The CDR3 has 14 amino acids. CDR1 SGHRS and CDR2 YFSETQ come from the germline V gene. CDR3 protein: CASGSAGGSETQYF. CDR3 nucleotides: TGCGCCAGCGGATCGGCAGGGGGCTCGGAGACCCAGTACTTC.

V is TRBV18 and J is TRBJ2-7; D possibly corresponds to TRBD1 (6 bases). CDR3 length equals 13 residues. Trimming cost V 0 bases and J 6 bases, with 9 bases left between them. CDR1 and CDR2 from the germline V gene are KGHSH and LQKENI. This CDR3 reads CASSPPQGFEQYF. The CDR3 nucleotides are TGTGCCAGCTCACCACCCCAGGGGTTCGAGCAGTACTTC.

This clonotype was seen at least ten times. This rearrangement joins TRBV29-1 to TRBJ1-1; TRBD1 matches 7 bases. The V segment lost 4 bases and the J segment 4 bases; nucleotides outside the gene matches: 6. The CDR3 has 13 residues. CDR1 and CDR2 from the germline V gene are SQVTM and ANQGSEA. The CDR3 DNA is TGCAGCGTTGCGAGACAGGGAATCACTGAAGCTTTCTTT. This sequence encodes CSVARQGITEAFF. The entire variable domain, with the rest obtained from reference TRBV29-1 and TRBJ1-1, is as follows: SAVISQKPSRDICQRGTSLTIQCQVDSQVTMMFWYRQQPGQSLTLIATANQGSEATYESGFVIDKFPISRPNLTFSTLTVSNMSPEDSSIYLCSVARQGITEAFFGQGTRLTVV.

This clonotype was recorded only once. The V and J genes are TRBV14 and TRBJ2-3; possible D gene TRBD2, 6 bases. This CDR3 is 16 amino acids long. Between the trimmed V and J ends, which lost 0 bases and 3 bases, there was a span of 13 bases. Germline CDR1 is SGHDN and CDR2 is FVKESK. In nucleotides, the CDR3 is TGTGCCAGCAGCCAAGAGTTGGGACTGGGGACAGATACGCAGTATTTT. It specifies CASSQELGLGTDTQYF.

The chain is built from TRBV9 and TRBJ2-1; D gene uncertain. The CDR3 sequence is 16 residues long. CDR1 SGDLS and CDR2 YYNGEE come from the germline V gene. Deletions cut 0 bases from V and 5 bases from J, with 15 bases between. The CDR3 loop reads CASSVAPPLSNNEQFF. The CDR3 nucleotides read TGTGCCAGCAGCGTAGCCCCCCCTCTGAGCAACAATGAGCAGTTCTTC.

The chain joins TRBV5-1 to TRBJ2-1, with TRBD2 matching over 11 bases. The germline V gene encodes CDR1 SGHRS and CDR2 YFSETQ. The junction had 10 bases not matched to a gene; V was cut back by 5 bases and J by 9 bases. The CDR3 extends over 15 amino acids. The CDR3 loop reads CASRETGTSGGEQFF. The CDR3 DNA reads as TGCGCCAGCAGGGAAACCGGGACTAGCGGCGGTGAGCAGTTCTTC.

The chain couples TRBV6-2 or TRBV6-3 to TRBJ1-5; 8 nucleotides agree with TRBD1. Germline assignment: CDR1 MNHEY and CDR2 SVGEGT. The CDR3 length is 15 residues. With V trimmed by 2 bases and J by 4 bases, 4 bases remained unmatched. The CDR3 bases are TGTGCCAGCAGTTACGGGGACAGGCCGAATCAGCCCCAGCATTTT. Translating gives CASSYGDRPNQPQHF.

A few counts support this clonotype. The rearrangement uses TRBV19 and TRBJ1-5; TRBD1 matches 12 bases. CDR1 is LNHDA, CDR2 SQIVND, per germline (reference sequence). The CDR3 has 17 amino acids. The trim removed 6 bases at V and 3 bases at J, leaving 9 bases unmatched. The CDR3 DNA sequence: TGTGCCAGTAGATCGGGACAGGGGGCGAAGGACAATCAGCCCCAGCATTTT. It encodes CASRSGQGAKDNQPQHF.

The chain uses TRBV6-1 and TRBJ2-3; D uncertain. This CDR3 has 16 residues. V was cut by 0 bases and J by 8 bases, with 18 bases left in between. In germline, CDR1 is MNHNS, CDR2 SASEGT. The CDR3 coding sequence is TGTGCCAGCAGTGAAGCGGCGTCTCCCGCTTTGAGTACGCAGTATTTT. Protein product: CASSEAASPALSTQYF.

The J gene is TRBJ2-5, the V gene TRBV7-9; D tentatively reads TRBD1 or TRBD2 (5 bases each). Between the trimmed V and J ends, which lost 4 bases and 2 bases, there was a span of 17 bases. The CDR3 is made up of 16 amino acids. Per the germline V gene, CDR1 is SEHNR and CDR2 is FQNEAQ (reference sequence). DNA for the CDR3: TGTGCCAGCAGCTCCGGGACCACCGGACGACAAGAGACCCAGTACTTC. Protein: CASSSGTTGRQETQYF.

This clonotype was recorded a few times. The CDR3 coding sequence is TGTGCCAGCAGCTCAGATGGGGGAAAGTACGAGCAGTACTTC. Its protein product is CASSSDGGKYEQYF. V and J are TRBV6-5 and TRBJ2-7; D is perhaps TRBD1 or TRBD2 (5 bases each). Trimming pared 6 bases from V and 4 bases from J, leaving 16 bases between. Germline values: CDR1 MNHEY, CDR2 SVGAGI. The CDR3 is made up of 14 amino acids.

Here the CDR3 reads CASSYGRRLAYEQYF. CDR3 bases: TGTGCCAGCAGTTACGGTAGGCGGCTCGCGTACGAGCAGTACTTC. The chain couples TRBV6-5 to TRBJ2-7; D ambiguous. CDR3 length equals 15 residues. Germline V gene lookup returns CDR1 MNHEY and CDR2 SVGAGI. V was pared by 2 bases and J by 4 bases, with 15 bases between.

This clonotype was detected ten times or more. J is TRBJ1-6 and V is TRBV10-2; 7 bases are a match to TRBD1. V gave up 7 bases and J gave up 9 bases; unmatched junction bases: 9. The CDR3 runs to 14 residues. Germline assignment: CDR1 WSHSY and CDR2 SAAADI. The CDR3 nucleotides read TGCGCCAGCAAATCTCCGACAGGGAGTTCACCCCTCCACTTT. Its translation: CASKSPTGSSPLHF.

The V gene is TRBV27, the J gene TRBJ1-1; 9 bases agree with TRBD1. V shed 4 bases and J 4 bases; nucleotides not matched to a gene: 7. The CDR3 consists of 15 residues. The germline gives CDR1 MNHEY, CDR2 SMNVEV (reference sequence). The CDR3 DNA reads TGTGCCAGCAGTTCGAACAGGGGGCAATTCACTGAAGCTTTCTTT. This gives the protein CASSSNRGQFTEAFF.

CDR3 region: CASSLDQGRYEQYF. CDR3 nucleotides: TGTGCCAGCAGCTTAGATCAGGGTCGGTACGAGCAGTACTTC. The chain joins TRBV11-2 to TRBJ2-7, with D possibly being TRBD1 (5 bases). The CDR3 loop spans 14 amino acids. Germline V gene data show CDR1 as SGHAT and CDR2 as FQNNGV. V lost 0 bases, J lost 4 bases, and 10 bases lay in between.

V is TRBV6-4 and J is TRBJ2-5; D uncertain. V lost 4 bases, J lost 2 bases, and 8 bases lay in between. Germline lookup yields CDR1 MRHNA and CDR2 SNTAGT. This CDR3 is 13 amino acids long. CDR3 amino acids: CASSGTAQETQYF. DNA of the CDR3: TGTGCCAGCAGTGGAACAGCACAAGAGACCCAGTACTTC.

The rearrangement joins TRBV7-2 to TRBJ2-1; 9 bases align to TRBD2. The CDR3 has 19 residues. V lost 8 bases to trimming and J lost 3 bases; unmatched junction nucleotides: 20. Germline CDR1 reads SGHTA; CDR2 reads FQGNSA. The CDR3 reads CASVPQSGLATIRYNEQFF. CDR3 nucleotide sequence: TGTGCCAGCGTACCTCAATCGGGACTAGCTACAATACGCTACAATGAGCAGTTCTTC.

A single count supports this clonotype. This rearrangement joins TRBV29-1 to TRBJ2-2; D tentatively fits TRBD1 or TRBD2 (5 bases each). Germline CDR1 SQVTM, CDR2 ANQGSEA. V was cut by 2 bases and J by 5 bases, with 6 bases left in between. This CDR3 region has 12 residues. The CDR3 reads CSVEWGTGELFF. The CDR3 DNA sequence: TGCAGCGTTGAATGGGGGACCGGGGAGCTGTTTTTT.

V is TRBV2 and J is TRBJ2-3, with 13 bases fitting TRBD2. V shed 6 bases, J shed 7 bases, and the junction held 13 bases outside the gene matches. The V gene's germline CDR1 is SNHLY and CDR2 FYNNEI. The CDR3 spans 17 residues. CDR3 amino acids: CASRLTSGRLPPNTQYF. For the CDR3, the DNA is TGTGCCAGCAGACTGACTAGCGGGAGGTTACCCCCAAATACGCAGTATTTT.

This chain joins TRBV29-1 and TRBJ1-1; D is undetermined. The CDR3 length is 14 residues. The V end lost 3 bases, the J end lost 1 base, and 12 bases lay between the germline ends. Looked up from germline, CDR1 is SQVTM and CDR2 is ANQGSEA. The CDR3 DNA is TGCAGCGTTGACCGGACCCCGGCGAACACTGAAGCTTTCTTT. Amino acids: CSVDRTPANTEAFF.

The rearrangement joins TRBV5-1 to TRBJ1-4, with D hard to call. This CDR3 contains 15 residues. CDR1 is SGHRS and CDR2 is YFSETQ in the germline V gene. V was trimmed by 0 bases and J by 0 bases, leaving 6 bases between them. The CDR3 is CASSLEPSTNEKLFF. The CDR3 nucleotides read TGCGCCAGCAGCTTGGAACCCTCAACTAATGAAAAACTGTTTTTT.

The chain is built from TRBV11-2 and TRBJ1-1; D unresolved. Germline assignment: CDR1 SGHAT and CDR2 FQNNGV. The V gene lost 5 bases and the J gene lost 0 bases, with 7 bases spanning the gap. The length of the CDR3 is 13 residues. CDR3 coding DNA: TGTGCCAGCAGCCGTTTACTGAACACTGAAGCTTTCTTT. This gives the protein CASSRLLNTEAFF. Full variable domain (missing parts from reference TRBV11-2 and TRBJ1-1): EAGVAQSPRYKIIEKRQSVAFWCNPISGHATLYWYQQILGQGPKLLIQFQNNGVVDDSQLPKDRFSAERLKGVDSTLKIQPAKLEDSAVYLCASSRLLNTEAFFGQGTRLTVV.

This clonotype was seen only a few times. The chain has TRBV5-1 and TRBJ2-1, with a tentative D call TRBD2 (6 bases). In germline, CDR1 is SGHRS, CDR2 YFSETQ. The V end lost 6 bases, the J end lost 9 bases, and 16 bases lay between the germline ends. The CDR3 runs to 13 residues. This chain's CDR3 is CASKSVGSAEQFF. The CDR3 DNA reads as TGCGCCAGCAAATCGGTCGGGAGTGCTGAGCAGTTCTTC.